This T cell receptor (beta chain) derives from a study of control samples from healthy donors and cancer patients. Profiled with immunoSEQ multiplex PCR; TCRdb holds only in-frame clones, not every one. This table has some 150,000 clones, about 94% appearing once. This CDR3 region has 13 residues. Trimming removed 3 bases from V and 4 bases from J, with 10 bases in between. Germline V lookup: CDR1 SGHRS, CDR2 YFSETQ. The sequenced material came from PBMCs. This chain links TRBV5-1 with TRBJ1-2; D remains ambiguous. The sequence was collected from a man in his 60s with colorectal cancer. This CDR3 reads CASSSGPFYGYTF. DNA of the CDR3: TGCGCCAGCAGCTCCGGGCCTTTCTATGGCTACACCTTC.